The present entry profiles one T cell receptor (beta chain) with its context. The antigen it recognizes is unknown. The sample holds no much larger clone one base away, and base qualities are not on file. At one collaborating source in Seattle, patients were enrolled during active infection and were followed longitudinally through the course of disease. The collaborating institutions used their own protocols to collect whole blood in K2EDTA tubes. Collaborator samples were shipped for TCRbeta analysis as frozen whole blood, isolated PBMCs, or DNA extracted from either sample type. The data were taken from a study of blood T cell repertoires in COVID-19 (dated by TCRdb to about 2020). Broadly, across the study: The collaborator samples originated in the United States, Italy and Spain and spanned the acute and convalescent phases of COVID-19. The material from the prospective study consisted of cDNA or gDNA derived from T cells, B-cell-depleted T cells, or PBMCs. Where available, HLA class I and class II types were taken from metadata supplied by the sample provider and were not determined by assay-based typing. Subjects who had been exposed to COVID-19, were actively infected with it, or had recovered from it provided the deeply sampled blood TCRbeta repertoires that made up the dataset. The samples were drawn from the first 160 participants of the ongoing ImmuneRACE study and from some 1,300 subjects provided by 6 global collaborators. A de-identified subject ID, COVID-19 status, age in years and sex were almost always included in the sample metadata. A freely available public database, intended as a resource for researchers studying the immune response to SARS-CoV-2, is where the repertoires were released.

The paper's findings and limits, for the study overall: The quantity of clinical and demographic metadata differed by source and by participant and was supplied without curation.

TCRbeta CDR3 regions were amplified from genomic DNA using the immunoSEQ Assay, a bias-controlled multiplex PCR. Turning to the authors' computational methods: Nucleated cell counts per sample were estimated from amplification of reference gene primers within the assay. Sequence reads were collapsed and filtered to measure the absolute abundance of every unique TCRbeta CDR3 rearrangement. For each sample, productive Simpson clonality was calculated as the square root of Simpson's diversity index over productive rearrangements. The clones in this table, taken by TCRdb from immuneACCESS, are in-frame only. Not every clone is retained; where verified, under half of the shortfall comes from an unresolved V gene, and the cause of the rest is unknown. The V and J calls and clone size were taken over from that table, and D and trimming were inferred from the DNA. The sample profile shows 150,000 to 180,000 clones; 65% to 90% of them were found once. About an eighth of the sample rests with the top ten.

The specimen sequenced was peripheral blood. The sequence was collected from a woman aged 55 to 70 with COVID-19, enrolled during active disease.

The nucleotide sequence reads as follows: TGCGCCAGCAGTGCGGATGAAAAACTGTTTTTT. Its amino acids are CASSADEKLFF. This chain joins TRBV10-2 to TRBJ1-4; no D segment can be confidently identified. From a lookup of the germline V gene, CDR1 and CDR2 are WSHSY and SAAADI. The CDR3 contains 11 residues, cysteine and phenylalanine counted. Just the 33-base CDR3 DNA is kept, in frame starting at base 1. V is clipped by 4 bases and J by 6 bases, and the sequence between their germline boundaries is 3 bases long.